The source of this T cell receptor (beta chain) is a study of Ad26.COV2.S vaccination and SARS-CoV-2 variants (dated by TCRdb to the early 2020s). For the wider study: Vaccine-arm donors were drawn from COV1001, a multicentre, randomized, double-blind, placebo-controlled phase I-IIa trial of Ad26.COV2.S in healthy adults. Ad26.COV2.S was given intramuscularly at 5x10^10 or 1x10^11 viral particles, as a single shot or as two shots 56 days apart. Sequencing of the TCRbeta repertoire served to evaluate the specificity and breadth of SARS-CoV-2-reactive T cell receptors following Ad26.COV2.S vaccination. The TCR-sequenced set comprised around 30 samples: some 20 Ad26.COV2.S vaccine recipients, 5 placebo recipients and 8 SARS-CoV-2 convalescent individuals. Trial participants were randomized into five groups of five: low-dose or high-dose Ad26.COV2.S given once or twice, or placebo on both occasions. Investigators did not know the trial group allocation while performing experiments and assessing outcomes.

What the study reported, not specific to this receptor: The authors noted that the TCR breadth and depth analyses may have underestimated total T cell responses. Substantial breadth of spike-specific CD8+ and CD4+ T cell responses was reported after vaccination. The study lacked the statistical power to compare responses across vaccine doses or regimens. Spike-specific TCR breadth was higher in Ad26.COV2.S recipients than in placebo recipients (P = 0.0014). Vaccine and placebo recipients had comparable non-spike TCR breadth, which fits with the vaccine containing only spike.

What this sample's treatment or condition label stands for: over 15 received Ad26.COV2.S at low or high dose, single or two shots; 5 received placebo; per-sample allocation not given. Repertoires of vaccine and placebo recipients were sequenced from samples taken on day 63 after the first injection. Cohort 1b enrolled about two dozen adults aged 18-55 years at a single site in Boston, USA, between 29 July and 7 August 2020. Ad26.COV2.S was a replication-incompetent adenovirus type 26 vector expressing a prefusion-stabilized SARS-CoV-2 spike protein from the original Wuhan strain. TCRbeta CDR3 regions were sequenced with the immunoSEQ Assay. After extraction, genomic DNA underwent amplification by bias-controlled multiplex PCR, followed by high-throughput sequencing. As for the original processing: To quantify the absolute abundance of every unique TCRbeta CDR3 region, sequences were collapsed and filtered. T cell fraction was estimated by normalizing TCRbeta template counts to usable DNA, with usable DNA measured through amplification of reference genes found in all nucleated cells. Repertoire TCRs were annotated as SARS-CoV-2-specific by exact matching of V gene, CDR3 amino acid sequence and J gene to a known reactive TCR set. The reference SARS-CoV-2 TCR set came from MIRA and was filtered for enrichment in COVID-19-positive ImmuneCODE repertoires, removing public or cross-reactive TCRs. Based on the MIRA antigens, annotated TCRs were further analysed at the level of specific ORF or position within ORF. Breadth was defined as the number of annotated unique rearrangements divided by the total number of unique productive rearrangements, and depth was defined as the summed frequency of the annotated unique rearrangements. Two-sided Wilcoxon rank-sum tests were applied when comparing TCR breadth between groups. Imported from immuneACCESS, the table was reduced by TCRdb to in-frame sequences with V and J called. These copies leave out some clones; in studies compared against another copy, an unresolved V gene accounts for under half, and the cause of the remainder is not known. D and trimming come from the DNA, and the V and J calls and clone size come from that table. Counted in this sample were roughly 390,000 clones; about 88% of them appeared once. Under 4% of the sample lies in the top ten.

This clone has a single count. Its cognate antigen has yet to be identified. No much larger clone is present one base from it, and per-base qualities are unavailable. The source was peripheral blood, collected in a trial of Ad26.COV2.S vaccine versus placebo. This receptor was identified in a person aged 18 to 65 who received the Ad26.COV2.S COVID-19 vaccine or a placebo.

The base sequence is TGTGCCAGTAAGGTTAGGACAGGGGCCTTCACTGAAGCTTTCTTT. This yields the protein CASKVRTGAFTEAFF. Recombination connected TRBV19 to TRBJ1-1; TRBD1 aligns with 9 central bases. The germline V gene (reference sequence) provides CDR1 LNHDA and CDR2 SQIVND. V is cut back by 7 bases and J by 4 bases, with 10 bases in the junction unmatched. From cysteine to phenylalanine, the CDR3 is 15 amino acids long. The kept DNA is CDR3 alone, 45 bases in frame from the first base.